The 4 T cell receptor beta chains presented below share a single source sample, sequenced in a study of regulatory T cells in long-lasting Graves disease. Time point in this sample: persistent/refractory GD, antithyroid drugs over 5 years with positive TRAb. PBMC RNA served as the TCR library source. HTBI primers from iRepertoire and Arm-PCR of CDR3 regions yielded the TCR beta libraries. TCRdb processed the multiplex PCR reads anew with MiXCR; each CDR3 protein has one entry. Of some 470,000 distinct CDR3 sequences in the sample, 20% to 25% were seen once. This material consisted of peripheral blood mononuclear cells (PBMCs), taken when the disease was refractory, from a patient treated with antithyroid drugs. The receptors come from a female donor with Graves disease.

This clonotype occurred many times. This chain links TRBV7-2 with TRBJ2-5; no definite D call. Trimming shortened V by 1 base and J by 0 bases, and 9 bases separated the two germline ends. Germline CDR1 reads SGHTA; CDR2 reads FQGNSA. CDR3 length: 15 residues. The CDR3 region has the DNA TGTGCCAGCAGCTTAGAATCTAGATACCAAGAGACCCAGTACTTC. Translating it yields CASSLESRYQETQYF.

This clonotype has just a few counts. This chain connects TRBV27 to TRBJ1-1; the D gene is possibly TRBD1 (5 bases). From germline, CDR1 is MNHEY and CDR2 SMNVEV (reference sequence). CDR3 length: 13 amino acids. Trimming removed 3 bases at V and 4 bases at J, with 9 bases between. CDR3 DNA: TGTGCCAGCAGTTTTGGGGCCGGCACTGAAGCTTTCTTT. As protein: CASSFGAGTEAFF.

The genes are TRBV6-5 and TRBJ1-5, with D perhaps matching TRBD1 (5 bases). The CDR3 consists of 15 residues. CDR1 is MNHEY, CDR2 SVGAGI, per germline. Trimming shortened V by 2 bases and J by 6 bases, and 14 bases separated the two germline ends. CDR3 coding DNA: TGTGCCAGCAGTTACGAAAACAGGCAGCTTCAGCCCCAGCATTTT. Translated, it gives CASSYENRQLQPQHF.

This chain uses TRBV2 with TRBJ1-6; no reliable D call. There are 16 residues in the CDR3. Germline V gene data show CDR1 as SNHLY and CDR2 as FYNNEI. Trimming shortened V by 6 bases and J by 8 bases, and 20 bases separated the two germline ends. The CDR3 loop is CASSPPTEQPDSPLHF. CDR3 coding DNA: TGTGCCAGCAGCCCCCCAACGGAACAGCCCGATTCACCCCTCCACTTT.